Detailed here is one T cell receptor (beta chain). Its target is not known. TCRdb keeps only in-frame clones here, not all; method: immunoSEQ multiplex PCR. Among roughly 57,000 clones, 60% to 80% were seen once, and the ten largest hold less than 2.5%. The record originates from a study of OX40 agonist ivuxolimab in advanced cancers. General study points: Among some nonresponders, normalized T-cell clonal expansion was also low. Still undetermined is the antigen specificity of the expanded peripheral T cells.

The CDR3 consists of 14 residues. Looked up from germline, CDR1 is SGHNT and CDR2 is YYREEE (reference sequence). V gave up 3 bases and J gave up 6 bases, with 15 bases separating them. The sequence was obtained from an adult with an advanced solid tumor such as melanoma, head and neck, liver or kidney cancer. The starting material was CD4+ or CD8+ T cells sorted from blood, obtained in a trial of the OX40 agonist ivuxolimab. J is TRBJ1-1 and V is TRBV5-4; maybe TRBD1 (5 bases). CDR3 amino acids: CASSSTKGIAEAFF. CDR3 in DNA: TGTGCCAGCAGCTCAACGAAGGGGATAGCTGAAGCTTTCTTT.